The 23 T cell receptor beta chains below come from one sample, sequenced in a study of T cells in Graves' hyperthyroidism and ophthalmopathy. The source material, RNA transcripts, was used to amplify TCR beta CDR3 regions. During a first-round RT-PCR of the TCR CDR3, the HTBI primer set was used. TCRdb itself ran the multiplex PCR reads through MiXCR, one entry per CDR3 protein. The sample consists of 450,000 to 600,000 distinct CDR3 sequences, 20% of them appearing once. Sequencing was done on a sample of blood. Source of these receptors: a man aged 40-55 years with Graves' ophthalmopathy.

The chain combines TRBV20-1 with TRBJ2-7, with TRBD1 identical over 8 bases. CDR3 size: 15 residues. Germline V gives CDR1 DFQATT, CDR2 SNEGSKA (reference sequence). J lost 0 bases, V lost 2 bases, and 6 bases had no gene match. As DNA, the CDR3 is TGCAGTGCTAGAAAGACAGGGGTCTTCTCCTACGAGCAGTACTTC. Protein sequence: CSARKTGVFSYEQYF.

This clonotype came up a few times. CDR3 protein: CASSFTGTSGYEQYF. The CDR3, as DNA: TGCGCCAGCAGCTTTACCGGGACTAGCGGCTACGAGCAGTACTTC. The V call is TRBV5-1, the J call TRBJ2-7; 11 nucleotides line up with TRBD2. The V gene's germline CDR1 is SGHRS and CDR2 YFSETQ. The CDR3 sequence is 15 residues long. Trimming at V came to 2 bases and at J to 3 bases, leaving 4 bases not matched to a gene.

This clonotype was counted between two and nine times. The chain recombines TRBV29-1 with TRBJ2-1, with TRBD2 identical over 8 bases. The trim removed 3 bases at V and 2 bases at J, leaving 3 bases unmatched. The CDR3 loop spans 14 amino acids. Per germline, CDR1 SQVTM and CDR2 ANQGSEA. CDR3 nucleotide sequence: TGCAGCGTTGATGACGGGAGGGCCTACAATGAGCAGTTCTTC. It yields the protein CSVDDGRAYNEQFF.

This chain joins TRBV9 and TRBJ1-3; D not certain. From germline, CDR1 is SGDLS and CDR2 YYNGEE. The CDR3 covers 12 residues. The V end was cut by 0 bases, the J end by 9 bases, with 7 bases between. This CDR3 reads CASSVDESTIYF. The DNA for the CDR3 is TGTGCCAGCAGCGTAGATGAGAGCACCATATATTTT.

This clonotype was detected once. This may be a read error, as it is one base from a much larger clone. This chain uses TRBV28 with TRBJ2-5; TRBD1 or TRBD2 may be the D gene (5 bases each). There are 16 residues in the CDR3. Germline CDR1 and CDR2: MDHEN and SYDVKM. With 6 bases removed from V and 4 bases from J, the gap between germline ends came to 21 bases. The CDR3 sequence: CASSRTGGLGAETQYF. The CDR3 DNA is TGTGCCAGCAGCCGGACTGGCGGTTTAGGGGCAGAGACCCAGTACTTC.

DNA for the CDR3: TGTGCCAGTAGTGCTGCCGGGACACCGAATCAGCCCCAGCATTTT. It is translated as CASSAAGTPNQPQHF. The chain has TRBV19 and TRBJ1-5; D is possibly TRBD1 (6 bases). V dropped 5 bases and J dropped 4 bases, with 15 bases sitting between them. CDR1 LNHDA and CDR2 SQIVND come from the germline V gene (reference sequence). This CDR3 is built from 15 residues.

This clonotype came up a few times. The gene calls are TRBV5-6 and TRBJ1-5; the D gene is possibly TRBD1 (5 bases). This CDR3 is 13 amino acids long. The germline V and J ends were trimmed by 1 base and 12 bases, with 14 bases remaining between them. Germline loops: CDR1 SGHDT, CDR2 YYEEEE. Here the CDR3 reads CASSLNEAGGQHF. The CDR3 coding sequence is TGTGCCAGCAGCTTGAACGAGGCGGGGGGCCAGCATTTT. The whole variable domain, remainder taken from reference TRBV5-6 and TRBJ1-5, is DAGVTQSPTHLIKTRGQQVTLRCSPKSGHDTVSWYQQALGQGPQFIFQYYEEEERQRGNFPDRFSGHQFPNYSSELNVNALLLGDSALYLCASSLNEAGGQHFGDGTRLSIL.

The rearrangement joins TRBV16 to TRBJ2-1; possible D gene TRBD1, 5 bases. The CDR3 runs to 16 residues. Germline V gene data show CDR1 as KGHSY and CDR2 as FQNENV. V was pared by 0 bases and J by 5 bases, with 14 bases between. This CDR3 reads CASSQSGREKNNEQFF. CDR3 sequence (DNA): TGTGCCAGCAGCCAATCGGGCAGGGAAAAGAACAATGAGCAGTTCTTC.

This clonotype was seen a handful of times. This chain connects TRBV5-6 to TRBJ2-4, with D possibly being TRBD2 (5 bases). CDR1 is SGHDT and CDR2 is YYEEEE in the germline V gene. Trimming left V 0 bases short and J 3 bases short, with 13 bases between. The CDR3 has 16 residues. Here the CDR3 DNA reads TGTGCCAGCAGCTTGGAAGAGGGTTTCGGCAAAAACATTCAGTACTTC. It yields the protein CASSLEEGFGKNIQYF.

At least ten counts were recorded for this clonotype. The chain employs TRBV20-1 and TRBJ2-7; 12 positions match TRBD1. V was pared by 7 bases and J by 4 bases, with 8 bases of the junction left unmatched. Germline V gene sequence: CDR1 DFQATT, CDR2 SNEGSKA (reference sequence). The CDR3 runs 14 residues. Here the CDR3 reads CSVEGDRGLYEQYF. The DNA for the CDR3 is TGCAGTGTTGAGGGGGACAGGGGGCTTTACGAGCAGTACTTC.

The V and J genes are TRBV6-5 and TRBJ1-1; D is ambiguous. CDR3 length: 21 amino acids. V was shortened by 2 bases and J by 1 base, with 29 bases between the two germline ends. CDR1 is MNHEY and CDR2 is SVGAGI in the germline V gene. DNA for the CDR3: TGTGCCAGCAGTTACGATGGCCAGCTGCCCTCCTATCAGGCGGGGAACACTGAAGCTTTCTTT. Encoded protein: CASSYDGQLPSYQAGNTEAFF.

This clonotype was observed at least ten times. V usage is TRBV30 and J usage is TRBJ2-3; D is perhaps TRBD1 (6 bases). The V gene lost 4 bases and the J gene lost 4 bases, with 15 bases spanning the gap. The length of the CDR3 is 14 residues. The germline V gene has CDR1 GTSNPN and CDR2 SVGIG (reference sequence). CDR3 sequence reads: CAWTRGSSSDTQYF. In DNA, the CDR3 is TGTGCCTGGACAAGGGGGAGTTCCTCAGATACGCAGTATTTT.

This clonotype occurred a few times. The rearrangement links TRBV10-3 to TRBJ2-7; no firm D call. V shed 7 bases and J shed 1 base, with 11 bases lying between them. This CDR3 comprises 13 residues. The germline V gene has CDR1 ENHRY and CDR2 SYGVKD. The CDR3 DNA is TGTGCCATCACCCCGACATCTTCCTACGAGCAGTACTTC. It encodes CAITPTSSYEQYF.

As for this clonotype: A single base separates this from a much larger clone, so it may be a read error. The genes are TRBV3-1 and TRBJ1-1; D gene unclear. Germline loops: CDR1 LGHDT, CDR2 YNNKEL (reference sequence). The V end was cut by 4 bases, the J end by 0 bases, with 6 bases between. The CDR3 length is 13 residues. This chain's CDR3 is CASSLTMNTEAFF. The CDR3 region has the DNA TGTGCCAGCAGCCTGACCATGAACACTGAAGCTTTCTTT.

This chain links TRBV2 with TRBJ1-4; D uncertain. The V end was cut by 6 bases, the J end by 7 bases, with 15 bases between. Looked up from germline, CDR1 is SNHLY and CDR2 is FYNNEI. This CDR3 is built from 14 residues. CDR3 DNA: TGTGCCAGCAGCATTCTATCGGGGAGTGAAAAACTGTTTTTT. This gives the protein CASSILSGSEKLFF.

This clonotype was observed once. The chain has TRBV12-3 or TRBV12-4 and TRBJ2-5, with TRBD2 matching over 7 bases. V gave up 5 bases and J gave up 2 bases; unmatched junction bases: 14. The CDR3 length is 17 residues. CDR3 region: CASSNGLGFGEQETQYF. The CDR3 DNA follows: TGTGCCAGCAGTAACGGACTAGGGTTCGGGGAACAAGAGACCCAGTACTTC.

This clonotype was seen more than once but under ten times. The chain couples TRBV24-1 to TRBJ2-5; D unclear. The germline V gene encodes CDR1 KGHDR and CDR2 SFDVKD. Trimming took off 4 bases at V and 4 bases at J, with 15 bases between the two ends. The CDR3 is 15 amino acids. The CDR3 bases are TGTGCCACCAGTGAACCCGGACGGGTTAGAGAGACCCAGTACTTC. This sequence encodes CATSEPGRVRETQYF.

V usage is TRBV6-1 and J usage is TRBJ1-1; D gene unclear. Germline loops: CDR1 MNHNS, CDR2 SASEGT. V dropped 7 bases and J dropped 1 base, with 13 bases sitting between them. The CDR3 runs 14 residues. CDR3 bases: TGTGCCAGCACGCAGGAGAGGAAGAACACTGAAGCTTTCTTT. Amino acid sequence: CASTQERKNTEAFF.

The table lists this clonotype with many counts. The rearrangement links TRBV7-9 to TRBJ2-2, with D perhaps matching TRBD1 (5 bases). Looked up from germline, CDR1 is SEHNR and CDR2 is FQNEAQ (reference sequence). CDR3 size: 13 residues. V shed 3 bases and J shed 5 bases, with 7 bases lying between them. CDR3 amino acids: CASSFQGTGELFF. CDR3 coding DNA: TGTGCCAGCAGCTTCCAGGGTACCGGGGAGCTGTTTTTT. Based on the CDR3 plus reference TRBV7-9 and TRBJ2-2, the full variable domain is DTGVSQNPRHKITKRGQNVTFRCDPISEHNRLYWYRQTLGQGPEFLTYFQNEAQLEKSRLLSDRFSAERPKGSFSTLEIQRTEQGDSAMYLCASSFQGTGELFFGEGSRLTVL.

Concerning this clonotype: Given a much more abundant clone one base away, this may be a read error. The final CDR3 position lacks the conserved phenylalanine or tryptophan, pointing to a likely read error. The rearrangement links TRBV7-2 to TRBJ2-5; possibly TRBD1 for D (6 bases). Trimming removed 0 bases at V and 1 base at J, with 9 bases between. The germline gives CDR1 SGHTA, CDR2 FQGNSA. The CDR3 has 15 residues. The CDR3, as DNA: TGTGCCAGCAGCTTAGCCGGGACAAGCCAAGAGACCCAGTACCTC. Translation gives CASSLAGTSQETQYL.

This clonotype was detected only a few times. One base away lies a much larger clone, so this may be a sequencing read error. This chain uses TRBV30 with TRBJ2-1; D is tentatively TRBD1 or TRBD2 (7 bases each). The CDR3 contains 14 residues. Germline V CDR1 and CDR2: GTSNPN, SVGIG (reference sequence). CDR3 DNA sequence: TGTGCCTTGCTAGCGGACAGGTCTTACAATGAGCAGCTCTTC. Its protein product is CALLADRSYNEQLF.

This clonotype was counted ten times or more. The chain joins TRBV18 to TRBJ1-2, with 7 bases identical to TRBD1. J gave up 7 bases and V 3 bases, and 8 bases lay outside the gene matches. The V gene's germline CDR1 is KGHSH and CDR2 LQKENI. The CDR3 consists of 14 residues. This CDR3 is CASSPTTGMRGYTF. The CDR3 coding sequence is TGTGCCAGCTCACCTACGACAGGGATGCGTGGCTACACCTTC.

This clonotype was observed many times. This rearrangement joins TRBV4-3 to TRBJ2-7, with D hard to call. Trimming cost V 0 bases and J 5 bases, with 11 bases left between them. This CDR3 comprises 14 residues. CDR1 is LGHNA and CDR2 is YSLEER in the germline V gene. The CDR3 region is CASSQDLGFNEQYF. For the CDR3, the DNA is TGCGCCAGCAGCCAAGATCTGGGGTTCAACGAGCAGTACTTC.